This T cell receptor beta chain was recovered during a study of blood T cell repertoires in COVID-19 (dated by TCRdb to 2020 to 2021). With respect to the entire study: Samples from collaborators originated in the United States, Italy and Spain and spanned both the acute and convalescent phases of COVID-19. The material from the prospective study consisted of cDNA or gDNA derived from T cells, B-cell-depleted T cells, or PBMCs. Where available, HLA class I and class II types were taken from metadata supplied by the sample provider and were not determined by assay-based typing. The samples were drawn from two sources: the first 160 participants of the ongoing ImmuneRACE study, and fewer than 1,500 subjects contributed by 6 global collaborators. A de-identified subject ID, COVID-19 status, age in years and sex were almost always included in the sample metadata. The repertoires were made available in a free public database intended to serve as a resource for research on the immune response to SARS-CoV-2. Deeply sampled blood TCRbeta repertoires from subjects exposed to, actively infected with, or recovered from COVID-19 were included in the dataset. On the study overall, not on this receptor specifically: Clinical and demographic metadata were provided uncurated, with the amount varying by source and participant.

The CDR3 spans 14 residues, from the cysteine through the phenylalanine. Only CDR3 DNA remains: 42 bases, in frame from the first base. Ends trimmed: V by 6 bases, J by 2 bases; bases unmatched to a gene: 7. The germline V gene supplies CDR1 MNHEY and CDR2 SVGAGI. Notes on this clone: This clone's antigen is unknown. No much larger clone exists at a distance of one base, and base qualities are not known.

TCRbeta CDR3 regions were amplified from genomic DNA using the immunoSEQ Assay, a bias-controlled multiplex PCR. The paper's processing steps were these. The number of nucleated cells in each sample was estimated by amplification of reference gene primers within the assay. To quantify the absolute abundance of each unique TCRbeta CDR3 rearrangement, sequence reads were collapsed and filtered. Productive Simpson clonality was computed per sample as the square root of Simpson's diversity index over productive rearrangements. The table comes from immuneACCESS by way of TCRdb, which keeps in-frame sequences with V and J called. Part of the clones is missing from these tables; in studies checked, under half for an unresolved V gene and the rest for unknown reasons. V, J and clone size were drawn from that table, and D and trimming were deduced from the DNA. For this sample the table gives 160,000 or so clones, of which about 88% were detected only once. The top ten hold 1% to 1.5% of the sample.

Participants in the prospective study were enrolled through a virtual design, were aged about 18 to 90 years, and lived in about two dozen United States geographic areas. In the prospective study, participants were assigned to cohorts based on the clinical history participants reported in a screening survey and a study questionnaire. In the prospective study, whole blood, serum and a nasopharyngeal or oropharyngeal swab were collected from each participant by mobile phlebotomists. Participants in the prospective study had the option to provide additional blood draws and questionnaires over a roughly 2-month period. Before DNA extraction, blood samples from the prospective study were shipped at room temperature or frozen.

The specimen was PBMCs or T cells enriched from blood (not recorded which). The receptor's source is a human donor with acute COVID-19. The donor label of this sample is uncertain. The chain employs TRBV6-5 and TRBJ2-7; 7 central bases correspond to TRBD2. The DNA reads as follows: TGTGCCAGCAGCCTCCGCGGGGGACCCTACGAGCAGTACTTC. It is translated as CASSLRGGPYEQYF.